This T cell receptor (beta chain) was recovered during a study of memory CD4+ T cells and cytomegalovirus serostatus. Single viable CD3+CD4+CD8-CD45RO+ cells were sorted as the memory CD4+ T cells. Original data processing: Out-of-frame sequences were removed, leaving 2,204,828 distinct TCRbeta sequences. The assay was immunoSEQ multiplex PCR, and TCRdb's table has in-frame clones only and misses some. From that table come the V and J calls and clone size; the DNA was used to work out D and trimming. In the table there are some 49,000 clones, around four fifths of which are singletons. Germline CDR1 SEHNR, CDR2 FQNEAQ (reference sequence). V was shortened by 5 bases and J by 9 bases, with 23 bases between the two germline ends. This CDR3 has 16 residues.

The chain uses TRBV7-9 and TRBJ2-1; tentatively, D is TRBD1 or TRBD2 (5 bases each). The TCR sequence derives from an adult in good health and CMV-seronegative. Sequencing was performed on memory CD4+ T cells from blood. CDR3 region: CASSPMLGPGTIEQFF. CDR3 in DNA: TGTGCCAGCAGCCCGATGCTAGGCCCTGGGACGATTGAGCAGTTCTTC.